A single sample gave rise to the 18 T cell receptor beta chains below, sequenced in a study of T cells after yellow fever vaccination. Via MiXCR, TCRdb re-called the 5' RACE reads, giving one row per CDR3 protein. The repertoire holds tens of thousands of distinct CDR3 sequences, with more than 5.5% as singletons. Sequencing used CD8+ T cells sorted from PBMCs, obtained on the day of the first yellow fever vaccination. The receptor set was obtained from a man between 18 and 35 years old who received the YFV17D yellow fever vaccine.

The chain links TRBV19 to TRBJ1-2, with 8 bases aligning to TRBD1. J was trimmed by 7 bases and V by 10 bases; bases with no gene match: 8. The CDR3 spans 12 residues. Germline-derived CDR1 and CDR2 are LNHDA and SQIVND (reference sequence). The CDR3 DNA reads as TGTGCCACCGGTGACAGGGGCCGTGGCTACACCTTC. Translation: CATGDRGRGYTF.

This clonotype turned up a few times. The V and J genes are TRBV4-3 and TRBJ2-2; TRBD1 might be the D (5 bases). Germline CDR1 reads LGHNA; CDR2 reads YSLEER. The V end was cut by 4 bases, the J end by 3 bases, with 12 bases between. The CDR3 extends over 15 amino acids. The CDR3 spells CASSPATEYTGELFF. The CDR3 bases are TGCGCCAGCAGCCCTGCGACAGAGTACACCGGGGAGCTGTTTTTT.

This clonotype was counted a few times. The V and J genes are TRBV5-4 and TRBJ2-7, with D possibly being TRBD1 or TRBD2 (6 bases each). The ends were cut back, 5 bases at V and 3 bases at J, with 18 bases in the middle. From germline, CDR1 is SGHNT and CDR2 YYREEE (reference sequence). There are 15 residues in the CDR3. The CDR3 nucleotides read TGTGCCAGCAGGTTTGGACCGGGGGACAACTACGAGCAGTACGTC. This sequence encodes CASRFGPGDNYEQYV.

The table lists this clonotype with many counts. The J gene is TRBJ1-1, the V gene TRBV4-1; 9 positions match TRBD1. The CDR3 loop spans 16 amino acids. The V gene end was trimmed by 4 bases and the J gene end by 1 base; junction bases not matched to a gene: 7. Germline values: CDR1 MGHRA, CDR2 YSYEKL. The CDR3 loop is CASSRNDRGWNTEAFF. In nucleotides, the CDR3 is TGCGCCAGCAGCCGAAACGACAGGGGGTGGAACACTGAAGCTTTCTTT.

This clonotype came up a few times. The CDR3 nucleotides are TGTGCCAGCAGTTACTCCCCGGGGGCGGTTAACACTGAAGCTTTCTTT. It translates to CASSYSPGAVNTEAFF. The chain uses TRBV6-5 and TRBJ1-1; TRBD1 might be the D (6 bases). CDR3 length: 16 amino acids. V lost 0 bases and J lost 2, with 13 bases in between. Germline assignment: CDR1 MNHEY and CDR2 SVGAGI.

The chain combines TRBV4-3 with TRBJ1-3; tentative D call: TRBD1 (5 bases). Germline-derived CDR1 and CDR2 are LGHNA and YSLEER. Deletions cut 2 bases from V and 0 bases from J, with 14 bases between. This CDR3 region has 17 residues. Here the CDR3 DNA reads TGCGCCAGCAGCCAAAATTGGCGGGGGACCTCTGGAAACACCATATATTTT. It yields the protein CASSQNWRGTSGNTIYF.

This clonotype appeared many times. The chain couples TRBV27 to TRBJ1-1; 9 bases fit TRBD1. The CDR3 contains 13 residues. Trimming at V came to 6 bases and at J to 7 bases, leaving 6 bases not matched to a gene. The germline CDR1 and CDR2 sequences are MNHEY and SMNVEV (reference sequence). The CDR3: CASSRTGGVEAFF. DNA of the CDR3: TGTGCCAGCAGCCGCACAGGGGGCGTTGAAGCTTTCTTT.

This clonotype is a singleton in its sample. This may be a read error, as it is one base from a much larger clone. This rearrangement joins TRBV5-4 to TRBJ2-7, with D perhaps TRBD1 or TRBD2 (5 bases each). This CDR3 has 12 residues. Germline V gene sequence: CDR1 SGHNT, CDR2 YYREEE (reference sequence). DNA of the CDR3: TGTGCCAGCAGCTCGGAAGGGGACGAGCACTACTTC. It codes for CASSSEGDEHYF. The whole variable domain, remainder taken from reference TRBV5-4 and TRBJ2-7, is ETGVTQSPTHLIKTRGQQVTLRCSSQSGHNTVSWYQQALGQGPQFIFQYYREEENGRGNFPPRFSGLQFPNYSSELNVNALELDDSALYLCASSSEGDEHYFGPGTRLTVT.

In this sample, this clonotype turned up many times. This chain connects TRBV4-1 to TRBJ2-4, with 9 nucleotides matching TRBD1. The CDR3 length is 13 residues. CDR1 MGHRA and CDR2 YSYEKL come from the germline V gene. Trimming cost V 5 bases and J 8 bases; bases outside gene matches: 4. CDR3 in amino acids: CASSGDRVDIQYF. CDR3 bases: TGCGCCAGCAGCGGGGACAGGGTAGACATTCAGTACTTC.

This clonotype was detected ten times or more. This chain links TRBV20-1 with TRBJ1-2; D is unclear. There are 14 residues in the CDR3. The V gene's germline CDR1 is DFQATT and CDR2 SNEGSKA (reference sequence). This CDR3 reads CNTPPVGGYYGYTF. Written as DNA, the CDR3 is TGCAATACGCCGCCAGTCGGCGGTTACTATGGCTACACCTTC.

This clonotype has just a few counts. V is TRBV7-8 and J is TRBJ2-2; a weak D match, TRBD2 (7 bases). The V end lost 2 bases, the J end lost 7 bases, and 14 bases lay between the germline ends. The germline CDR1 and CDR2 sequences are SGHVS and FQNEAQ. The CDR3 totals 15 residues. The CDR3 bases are TGTGCCAGCAGCTTATCGGGGGGCCGGGGCGGGGAGCTGTTTTTT. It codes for CASSLSGGRGGELFF.

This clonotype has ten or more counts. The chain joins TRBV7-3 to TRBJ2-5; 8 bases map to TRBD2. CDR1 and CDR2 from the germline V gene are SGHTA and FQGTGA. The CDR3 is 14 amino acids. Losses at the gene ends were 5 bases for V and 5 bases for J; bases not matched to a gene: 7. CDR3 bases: TGTGCCAGCAGCCCGGGGGGGCCCTTGGAGACCCAGTACTTC. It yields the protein CASSPGGPLETQYF.

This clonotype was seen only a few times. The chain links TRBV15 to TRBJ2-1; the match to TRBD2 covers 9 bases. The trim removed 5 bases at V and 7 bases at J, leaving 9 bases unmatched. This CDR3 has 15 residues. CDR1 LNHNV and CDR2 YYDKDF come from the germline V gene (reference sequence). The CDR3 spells CATSLASGVNNEQFF. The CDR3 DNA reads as TGTGCCACCAGCTTAGCTAGCGGGGTAAATAATGAGCAGTTCTTC.

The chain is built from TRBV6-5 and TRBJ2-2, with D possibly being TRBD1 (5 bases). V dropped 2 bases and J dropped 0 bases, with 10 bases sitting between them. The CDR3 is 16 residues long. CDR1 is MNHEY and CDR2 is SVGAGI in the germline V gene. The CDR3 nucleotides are TGTGCCAGCAGTTACAGTGGGGCTGCGAACACCGGGGAGCTGTTTTTT. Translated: CASSYSGAANTGELFF.

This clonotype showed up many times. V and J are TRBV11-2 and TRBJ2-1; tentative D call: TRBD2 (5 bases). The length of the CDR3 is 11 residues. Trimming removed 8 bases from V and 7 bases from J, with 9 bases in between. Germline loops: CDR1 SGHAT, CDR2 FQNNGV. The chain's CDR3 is CASGLQNEQFF. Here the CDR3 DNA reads TGTGCCAGCGGACTTCAGAATGAGCAGTTCTTC.

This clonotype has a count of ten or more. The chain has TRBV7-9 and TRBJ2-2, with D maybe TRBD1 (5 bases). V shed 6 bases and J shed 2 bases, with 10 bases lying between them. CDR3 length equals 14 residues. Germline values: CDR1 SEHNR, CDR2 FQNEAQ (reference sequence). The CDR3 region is CASSRDSNTGELFF. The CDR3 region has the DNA TGTGCCAGCAGTCGAGACAGTAACACCGGGGAGCTGTTTTTT.

The CDR3 is CASSASGSTDTQYF. In nucleotides, the CDR3 is TGTGCCAGCAGCGCCAGCGGAAGCACAGATACGCAGTATTTT. The chain uses TRBV6-2 or TRBV6-3 and TRBJ2-3; weak D call: TRBD2 (5 bases). The CDR3 is 14 residues long. V lost 6 bases and J 0 bases, leaving 10 bases between the germline ends. Per germline, CDR1 MNHEY and CDR2 SVGEGT.

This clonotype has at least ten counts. CDR3 region: CASSFKVYEQYF. DNA of the CDR3: TGTGCCAGCAGTTTTAAGGTCTACGAGCAGTACTTC. This sequence joins TRBV12-3 or TRBV12-4 and TRBJ2-7, with unresolved D. V was cut by 3 bases and J by 3 bases, with 6 bases left in between. The CDR3 runs to 12 residues.